This TCR beta chain was captured by sequencing in a study of T cell responses to AZD1222 COVID-19 vaccine (dated by TCRdb to about 2021). Background on the whole study: AZD1222 recipients whose second dose came at about 4 weeks and those whose second dose came at about 12 weeks were combined into one group, since spike-specific TCR depth and breadth did not differ between the two schedules. A total of 230 to 250 trial participants underwent TCR sequencing, of whom 200 to 220 had received two doses of AZD1222 and approximately 26 had received two doses of the MenACWY control vaccine. Trial participants were enrolled by age into 18-55, 56-69 and 70-plus year subgroups, with around 150, 28 and 57 TCR-sequenced participants respectively. Findings and caveats that apply to the study as a whole: Because no samples from the day 14 peak response were available, repertoires could be characterized only after the peak T cell response. After two AZD1222 doses, both the breadth and the depth of spike-specific TCRs were significantly higher than at day 0 and than in MenACWY recipients. Most participants were white British and females outnumbered males, and the authors suggested that clonal diversity may have been underestimated. Nearly half of unique spike-specific TCRs reportedly recognized epitopes outside regions mutated in the B.1.351 and B.1.1.7 variants. In the small 56-69-year group, the increase in depth fell short of significance, most likely because of low power. Conclusions about previously exposed vaccinees were limited because only 6 or 7 AZD1222 recipients were SARS-CoV-2 seropositive at baseline. CD4 TCRs associated with the vaccine covered the entire spike protein, and the dominant responses were in regions 160-218 and 743-854.

Concerning this clone itself: Its antigen is still unknown. No base-level quality is on record; no much larger clone is a single base apart.

The CDR3 regions of human TCRbeta chains were analyzed by immunosequencing. Per the original workflow: TCRs in the repertoires were matched against a reference library of SARS-CoV-2-specific TCRs that had been generated with the MIRA antigen-specificity platform. Breadth was defined as the fraction of unique TCRs that were SARS-CoV-2-associated. Depth was defined as the fraction of total T cells that were SARS-CoV-2-associated. Using the MIRA data, every spike-specific TCR was mapped to the spike region that the TCR reacted to and assigned to either a CD4 or a CD8 class. Log10-transformed breadth and depth values were compared by one-way ANOVA with Sidak's multiple comparisons tests. TCRdb took this table from immuneACCESS and kept in-frame rearrangements with V and J called. Such tables lack part of the clones; where checked against another copy, unresolved V genes explain under half of the gap, and the rest is unexplained. V, J and clone size derive from that table, while D and trimming were established from the DNA sequence. The sample table lists 95,000 to 110,000 clones, about 93% of them with a count of one. More than 4% of the sample rests with the top ten.

CDR1 and CDR2 were assigned from the germline V gene (reference sequence) as MNHEY and SMNVEV. The CDR3 measures 14 amino acids from cysteine to phenylalanine. Just the 42-base CDR3 DNA is kept, in frame starting at base 1. Trimming costs V 4 bases and J 3 bases, and their ends lie 13 bases apart. The time point label corresponds to: baseline before first vaccination. Vaccinee samples were obtained from the UK trials COV001 and COV002, which included a single-blind randomized controlled phase 2/3 trial of AZD1222 (ChAdOx1 nCoV-19) in healthy adults. For TCRbeta chain sequencing, PBMC samples were collected from trial participants at day 0 and at day 28 after the second dose.

This TCR derives from an adult in good health. The material was peripheral blood, obtained on day 0 of AZD1222 vaccination. The V and J genes are TRBV27 and TRBJ2-7; a tentative D match to TRBD1 spans 5 bases. CDR3 reads: CASSSGIIGYEQYF. The DNA sequence reads TGTGCCAGCAGTTCAGGGATAATCGGCTACGAGCAGTACTTC.